This section outlines one T cell receptor (beta chain) sequence together with its context. What it binds is unknown. UMIs were included in TCR beta cDNA generated by 5'RACE template switching. From its re-call of the 5' RACE reads, TCRdb lists each CDR3 protein once, without DNA. This sample's table reports 500,000 or so distinct CDR3 sequences. This sample is part of a study of T cells expressing NK-cell markers. Findings and limits, study-wide: Certain NKG2C+ T cell clones were expanded, and their HCMV specificity remained unclear. The contribution of dominant NKG2C+ clonotypes to CD8+ T cells in about six donors was about 1.0-7.5%. These clonotypes, the leaders elsewhere, also led the CD3+CD56-NKG2C+ fraction in four donors.

Sequences were obtained from blood T cells: a sorted CD56 or NKG2C T cell subset, CD4+ or CD8+ T cells, or bulk PBMC T cells (not recorded which). This clonotype was obtained from a man aged 18 to 30 in good health.

The CDR3 is CSGPSTGLAGNEQFF. This chain connects TRBV29-1 to TRBJ2-1; the D call from TCRdb, TRBD2, cannot be confirmed without DNA. CDR1 SQVTM and CDR2 ANQGSEA come from the germline V gene. The CDR3 is 15 residues long.